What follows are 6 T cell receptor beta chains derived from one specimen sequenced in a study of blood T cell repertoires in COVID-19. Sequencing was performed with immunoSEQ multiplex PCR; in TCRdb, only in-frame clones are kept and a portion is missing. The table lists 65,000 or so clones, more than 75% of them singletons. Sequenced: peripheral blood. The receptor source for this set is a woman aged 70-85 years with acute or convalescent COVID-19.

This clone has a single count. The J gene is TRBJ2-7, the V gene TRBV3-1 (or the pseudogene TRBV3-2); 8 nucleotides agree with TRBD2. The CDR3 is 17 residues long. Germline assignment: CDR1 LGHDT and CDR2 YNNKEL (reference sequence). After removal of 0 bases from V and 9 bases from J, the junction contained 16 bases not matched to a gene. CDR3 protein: CASSQDISRGGPPVQYF. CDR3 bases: TGTGCCAGCAGCCAAGACATAAGCCGGGGGGGGCCCCCCGTGCAGTACTTC.

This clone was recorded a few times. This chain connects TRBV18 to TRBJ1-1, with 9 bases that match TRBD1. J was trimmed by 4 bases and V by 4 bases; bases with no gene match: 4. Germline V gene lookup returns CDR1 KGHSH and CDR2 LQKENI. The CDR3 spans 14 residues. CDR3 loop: CASSRDREGTEAFF. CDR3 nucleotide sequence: TGTGCCAGCTCACGGGACAGGGAGGGCACTGAAGCTTTCTTT.

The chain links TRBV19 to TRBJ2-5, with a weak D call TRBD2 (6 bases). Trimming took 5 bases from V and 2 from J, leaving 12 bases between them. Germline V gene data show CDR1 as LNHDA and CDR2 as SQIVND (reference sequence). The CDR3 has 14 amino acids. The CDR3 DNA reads TGTGCCAGTAGTCCTCGGGACTTTCAAGAGACCCAGTACTTC. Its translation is CASSPRDFQETQYF.

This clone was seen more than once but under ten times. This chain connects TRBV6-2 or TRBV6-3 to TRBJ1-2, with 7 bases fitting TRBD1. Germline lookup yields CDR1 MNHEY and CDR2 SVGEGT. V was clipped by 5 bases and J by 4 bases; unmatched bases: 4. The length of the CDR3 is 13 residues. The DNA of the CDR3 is TGTGCCAGCAGTAGACAGGGTTCCTATGGCTACACCTTC. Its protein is CASSRQGSYGYTF.

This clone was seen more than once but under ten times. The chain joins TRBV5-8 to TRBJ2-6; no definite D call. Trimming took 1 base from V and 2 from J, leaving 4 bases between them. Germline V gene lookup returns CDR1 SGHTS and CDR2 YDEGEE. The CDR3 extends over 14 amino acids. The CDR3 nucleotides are TGTGCCAGCAGCTTGTTAGCTGGGGCCAACGTCCTGACTTTC. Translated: CASSLLAGANVLTF. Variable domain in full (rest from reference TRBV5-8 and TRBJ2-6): EAGVTQSPTHLIKTRGQQATLRCSPISGHTSVYWYQQALGLGLQFLLWYDEGEERNRGNFPPRFSGRQFPNYSSELNVNALELEDSALYLCASSLLAGANVLTFGAGSRLTVL.

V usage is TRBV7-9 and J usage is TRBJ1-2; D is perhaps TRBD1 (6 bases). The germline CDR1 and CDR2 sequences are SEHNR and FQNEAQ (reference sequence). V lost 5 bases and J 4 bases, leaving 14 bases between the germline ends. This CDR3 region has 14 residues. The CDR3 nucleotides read TGTGCCAGCAGCGTAGGGGGGCGCGGCTATGGCTACACCTTC. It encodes CASSVGGRGYGYTF. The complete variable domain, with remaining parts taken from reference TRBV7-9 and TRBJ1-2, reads DTGVSQNPRHKITKRGQNVTFRCDPISEHNRLYWYRQTLGQGPEFLTYFQNEAQLEKSRLLSDRFSAERPKGSFSTLEIQRTEQGDSAMYLCASSVGGRGYGYTFGSGTRLTVV.